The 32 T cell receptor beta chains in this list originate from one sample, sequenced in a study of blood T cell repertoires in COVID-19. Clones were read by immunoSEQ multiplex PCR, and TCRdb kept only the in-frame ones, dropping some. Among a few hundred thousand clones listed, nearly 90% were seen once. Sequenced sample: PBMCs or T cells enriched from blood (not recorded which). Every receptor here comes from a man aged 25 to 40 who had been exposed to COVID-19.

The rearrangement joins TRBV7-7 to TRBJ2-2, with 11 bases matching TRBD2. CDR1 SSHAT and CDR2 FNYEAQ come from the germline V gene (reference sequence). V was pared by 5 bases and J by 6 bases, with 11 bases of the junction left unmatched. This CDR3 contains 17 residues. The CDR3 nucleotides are TGTGCCAGCAGCCCCTACGTAGCGGGGGGGTCTCCCGGGGAGCTGTTTTTT. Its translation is CASSPYVAGGSPGELFF.

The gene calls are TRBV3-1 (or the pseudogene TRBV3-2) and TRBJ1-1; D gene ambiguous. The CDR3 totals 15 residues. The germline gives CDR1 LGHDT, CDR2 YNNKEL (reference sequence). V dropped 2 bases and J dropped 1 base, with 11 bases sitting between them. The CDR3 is CASSQKPLPNTEAFF. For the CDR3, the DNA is TGTGCCAGCAGCCAAAAGCCACTTCCGAACACTGAAGCTTTCTTT.

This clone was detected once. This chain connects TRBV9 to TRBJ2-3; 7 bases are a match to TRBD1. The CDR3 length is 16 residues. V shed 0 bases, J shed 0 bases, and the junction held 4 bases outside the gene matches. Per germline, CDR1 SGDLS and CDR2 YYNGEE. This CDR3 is CASSVAGTESTDTQYF. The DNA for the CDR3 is TGTGCCAGCAGCGTAGCTGGGACAGAAAGCACAGATACGCAGTATTTT. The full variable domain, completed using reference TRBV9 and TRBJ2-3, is DSGVTQTPKHLITATGQRVTLRCSPRSGDLSVYWYQQSLDQGLQFLIQYYNGEERAKGNILERFSAQQFPDLHSELNLSSLELGDSALYFCASSVAGTESTDTQYFGPGTRLTVL.

The CDR3 loop reads CASSFTGMNTGELFF. The CDR3 DNA sequence: TGTGCCAGCAGCTTTACAGGAATGAACACCGGGGAGCTGTTTTTT. V is TRBV5-6 and J is TRBJ2-2, with D tentatively TRBD1 (5 bases). Germline V CDR1 and CDR2: SGHDT, YYEEEE. This CDR3 comprises 15 residues. V was pared by 2 bases and J by 1 base, with 9 bases between.

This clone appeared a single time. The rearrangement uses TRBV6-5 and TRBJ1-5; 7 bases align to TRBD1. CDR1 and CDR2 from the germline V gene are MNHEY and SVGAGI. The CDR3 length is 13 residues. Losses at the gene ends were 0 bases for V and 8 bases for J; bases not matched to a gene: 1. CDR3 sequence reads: CASSYSRGKPQHF. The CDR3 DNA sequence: TGTGCCAGCAGTTACTCCAGGGGGAAGCCCCAGCATTTT.

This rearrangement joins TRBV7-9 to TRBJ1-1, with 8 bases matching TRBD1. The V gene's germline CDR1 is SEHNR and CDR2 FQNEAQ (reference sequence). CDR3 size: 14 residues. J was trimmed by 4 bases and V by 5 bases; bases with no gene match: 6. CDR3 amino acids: CASSKVQGGTEAFF. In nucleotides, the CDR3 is TGTGCCAGCAGCAAGGTACAGGGGGGCACTGAAGCTTTCTTT.

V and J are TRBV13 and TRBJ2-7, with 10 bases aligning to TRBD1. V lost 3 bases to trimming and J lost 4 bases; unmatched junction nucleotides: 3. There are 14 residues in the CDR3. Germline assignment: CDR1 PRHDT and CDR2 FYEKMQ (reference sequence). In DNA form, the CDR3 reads TGTGCCAGCAGCTTTGGGACAGGGGAATACGAGCAGTACTTC. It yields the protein CASSFGTGEYEQYF.

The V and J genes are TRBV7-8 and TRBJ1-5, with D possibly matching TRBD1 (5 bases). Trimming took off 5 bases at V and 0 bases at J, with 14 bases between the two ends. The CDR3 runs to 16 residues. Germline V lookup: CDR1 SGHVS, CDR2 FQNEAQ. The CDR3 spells CASSPLRDYSNQPQHF. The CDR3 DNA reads TGTGCCAGCAGCCCCCTCAGGGACTATAGCAATCAGCCCCAGCATTTT.

CDR3 region: CASSLMEDRITSGELFF. The CDR3 DNA is TGCGCCAGCAGCTTGATGGAGGACAGGATCACTTCCGGGGAGCTGTTTTTT. The gene calls are TRBV5-1 and TRBJ2-2, with 7 positions matching TRBD1. CDR1 and CDR2 (germline): SGHRS, YFSETQ. This CDR3 comprises 17 residues. J lost 6 bases, V lost 1 base, and 12 bases had no gene match.

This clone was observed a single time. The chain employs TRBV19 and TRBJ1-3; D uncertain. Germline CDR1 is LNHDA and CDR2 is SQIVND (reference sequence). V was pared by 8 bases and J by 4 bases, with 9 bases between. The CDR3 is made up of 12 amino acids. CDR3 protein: CASAGSGNTIYF. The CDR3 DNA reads TGTGCCAGTGCGGGATCGGGAAACACCATATATTTT.

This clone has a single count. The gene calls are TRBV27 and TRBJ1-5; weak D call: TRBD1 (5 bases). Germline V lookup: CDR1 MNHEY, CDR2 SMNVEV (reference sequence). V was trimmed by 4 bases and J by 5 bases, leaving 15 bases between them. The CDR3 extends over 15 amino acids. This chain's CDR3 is CASSSRPGKDQPQHF. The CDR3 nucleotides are TGTGCCAGCAGTTCCCGTCCAGGGAAGGATCAGCCCCAGCATTTT.

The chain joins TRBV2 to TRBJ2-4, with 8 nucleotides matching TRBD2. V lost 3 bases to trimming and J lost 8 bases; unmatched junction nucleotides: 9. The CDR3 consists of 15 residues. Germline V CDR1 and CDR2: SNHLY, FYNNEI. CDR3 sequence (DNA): TGTGCCAGCAGTGATCCGGCTAGCGGGTTACACATTCAGTACTTC. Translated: CASSDPASGLHIQYF. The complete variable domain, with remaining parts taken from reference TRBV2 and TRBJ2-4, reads EPEVTQTPSHQVTQMGQEVILRCVPISNHLYFYWYRQILGQKVEFLVSFYNNEISEKSEIFDDQFSVERPDGSNFTLKIRSTKLEDSAMYFCASSDPASGLHIQYFGAGTRLSVL.

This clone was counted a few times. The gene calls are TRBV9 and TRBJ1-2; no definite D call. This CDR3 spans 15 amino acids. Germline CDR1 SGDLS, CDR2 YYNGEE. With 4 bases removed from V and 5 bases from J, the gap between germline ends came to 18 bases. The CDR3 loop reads CASSPPNSGLYGYTF. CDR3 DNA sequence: TGTGCCAGCAGCCCACCCAATTCGGGGTTATATGGCTACACCTTC.

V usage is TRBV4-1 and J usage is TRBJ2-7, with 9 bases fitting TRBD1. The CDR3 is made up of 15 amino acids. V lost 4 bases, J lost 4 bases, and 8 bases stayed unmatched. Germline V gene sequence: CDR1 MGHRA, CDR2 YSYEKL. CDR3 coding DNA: TGCGCCAGCAGCCCCCTCGGGACAGGGTCTTACGAGCAGTACTTC. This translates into CASSPLGTGSYEQYF.

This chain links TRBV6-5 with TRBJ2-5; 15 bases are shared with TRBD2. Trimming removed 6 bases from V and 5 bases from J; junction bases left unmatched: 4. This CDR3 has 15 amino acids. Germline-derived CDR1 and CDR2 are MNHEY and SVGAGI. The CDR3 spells CASRGLAGGWETQYF. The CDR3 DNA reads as TGTGCCAGCAGGGGACTAGCGGGGGGTTGGGAGACCCAGTACTTC.

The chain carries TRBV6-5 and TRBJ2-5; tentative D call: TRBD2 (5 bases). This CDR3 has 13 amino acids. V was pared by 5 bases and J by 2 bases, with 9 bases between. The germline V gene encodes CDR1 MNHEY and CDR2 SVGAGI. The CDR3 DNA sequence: TGTGCCAGCAGTAACCGGGAACAAGAGACCCAGTACTTC. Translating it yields CASSNREQETQYF.

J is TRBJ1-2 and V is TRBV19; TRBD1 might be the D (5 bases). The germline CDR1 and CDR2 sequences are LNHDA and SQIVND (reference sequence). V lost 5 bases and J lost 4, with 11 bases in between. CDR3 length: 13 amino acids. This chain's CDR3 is CASSAGHRYGYTF. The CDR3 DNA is TGTGCCAGTAGTGCTGGACACCGCTATGGCTACACCTTC.

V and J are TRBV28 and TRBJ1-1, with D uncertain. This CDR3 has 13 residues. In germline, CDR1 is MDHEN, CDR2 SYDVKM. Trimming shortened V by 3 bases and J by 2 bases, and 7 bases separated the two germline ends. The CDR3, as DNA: TGTGCCAGCAGTTTGGAGGTTAACACTGAAGCTTTCTTT. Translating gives CASSLEVNTEAFF.

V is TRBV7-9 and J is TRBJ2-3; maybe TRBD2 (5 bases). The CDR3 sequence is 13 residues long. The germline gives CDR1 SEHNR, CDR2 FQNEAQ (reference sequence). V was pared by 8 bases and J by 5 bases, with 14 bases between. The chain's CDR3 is CASGRGEGDTQYF. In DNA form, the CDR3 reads TGTGCCAGCGGACGGGGAGAAGGAGATACGCAGTATTTT. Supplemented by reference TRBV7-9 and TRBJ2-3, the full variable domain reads DTGVSQNPRHKITKRGQNVTFRCDPISEHNRLYWYRQTLGQGPEFLTYFQNEAQLEKSRLLSDRFSAERPKGSFSTLEIQRTEQGDSAMYLCASGRGEGDTQYFGPGTRLTVL.

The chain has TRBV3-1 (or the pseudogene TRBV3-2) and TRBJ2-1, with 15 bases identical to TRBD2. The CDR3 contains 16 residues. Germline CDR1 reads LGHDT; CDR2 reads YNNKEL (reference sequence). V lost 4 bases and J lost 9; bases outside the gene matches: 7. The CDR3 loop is CASSPGLAGGRSEQFF. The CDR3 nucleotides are TGTGCCAGCAGCCCCGGACTAGCGGGGGGGCGGAGTGAGCAGTTCTTC.

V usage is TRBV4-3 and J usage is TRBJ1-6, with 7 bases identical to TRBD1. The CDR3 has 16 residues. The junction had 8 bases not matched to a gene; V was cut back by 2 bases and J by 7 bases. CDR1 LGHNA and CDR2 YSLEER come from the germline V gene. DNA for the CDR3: TGCGCCAGCAGCCAATCAAAGGGGGCCTTAAATTCACCCCTCCACTTT. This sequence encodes CASSQSKGALNSPLHF.

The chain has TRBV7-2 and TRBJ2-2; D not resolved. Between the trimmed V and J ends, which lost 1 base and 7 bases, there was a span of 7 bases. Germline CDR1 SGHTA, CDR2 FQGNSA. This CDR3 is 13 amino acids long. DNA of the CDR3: TGTGCCAGCAGCTTAGATCGTGTCGGGGAGCTGTTTTTT. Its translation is CASSLDRVGELFF.

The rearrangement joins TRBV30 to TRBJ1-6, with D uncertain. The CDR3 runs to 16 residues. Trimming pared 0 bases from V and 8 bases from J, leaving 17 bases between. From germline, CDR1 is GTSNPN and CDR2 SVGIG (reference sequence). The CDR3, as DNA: TGTGCCTGGAGTGTACCCCGGGATTCACGCGATTCACCCCTCCACTTT. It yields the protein CAWSVPRDSRDSPLHF.

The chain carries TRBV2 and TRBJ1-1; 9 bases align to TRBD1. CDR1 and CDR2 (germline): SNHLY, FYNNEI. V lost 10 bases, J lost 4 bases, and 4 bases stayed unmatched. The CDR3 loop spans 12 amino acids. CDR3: CANRDRVTEAFF. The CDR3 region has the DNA TGTGCCAACCGGGACAGGGTCACTGAAGCTTTCTTT.

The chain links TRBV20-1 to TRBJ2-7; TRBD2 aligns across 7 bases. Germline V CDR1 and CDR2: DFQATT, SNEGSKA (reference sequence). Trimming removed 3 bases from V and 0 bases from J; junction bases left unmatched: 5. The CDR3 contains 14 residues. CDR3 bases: TGCAGTGCTAGTGGGGCTAGCGGCTCCTACGAGCAGTACTTC. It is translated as CSASGASGSYEQYF.

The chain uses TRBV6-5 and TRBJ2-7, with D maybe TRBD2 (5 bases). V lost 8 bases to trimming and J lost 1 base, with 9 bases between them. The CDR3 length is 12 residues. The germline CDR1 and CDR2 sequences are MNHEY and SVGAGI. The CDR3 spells CASLGASYEQYF. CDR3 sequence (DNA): TGTGCCAGCTTGGGAGCATCCTACGAGCAGTACTTC.

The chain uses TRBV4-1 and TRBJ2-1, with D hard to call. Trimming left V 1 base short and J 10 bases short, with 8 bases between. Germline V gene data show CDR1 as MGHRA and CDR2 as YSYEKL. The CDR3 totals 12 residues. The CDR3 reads CASSQVPQEQFF. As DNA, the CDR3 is TGCGCCAGCAGCCAAGTCCCCCAAGAGCAGTTCTTC.

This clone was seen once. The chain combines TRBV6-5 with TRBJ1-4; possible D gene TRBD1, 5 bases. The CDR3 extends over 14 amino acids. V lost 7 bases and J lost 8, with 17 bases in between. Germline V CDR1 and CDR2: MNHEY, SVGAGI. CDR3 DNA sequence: TGTGCCAGCACAGGAGGGGAAATTCAAGAAAAACTGTTTTTT. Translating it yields CASTGGEIQEKLFF.

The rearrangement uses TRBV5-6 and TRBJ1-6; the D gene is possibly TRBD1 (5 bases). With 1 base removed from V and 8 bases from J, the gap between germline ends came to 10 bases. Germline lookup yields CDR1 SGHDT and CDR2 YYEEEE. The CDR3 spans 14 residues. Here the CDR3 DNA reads TGTGCCAGCAGCTTGACAGGACCTGATTCACCCCTCCACTTT. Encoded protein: CASSLTGPDSPLHF.

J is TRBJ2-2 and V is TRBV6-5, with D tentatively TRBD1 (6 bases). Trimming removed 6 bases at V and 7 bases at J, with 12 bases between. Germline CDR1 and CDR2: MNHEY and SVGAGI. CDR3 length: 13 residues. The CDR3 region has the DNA TGTGCCAGCAGCACATACAGGGACGGGGAGCTGTTTTTT. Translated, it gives CASSTYRDGELFF.

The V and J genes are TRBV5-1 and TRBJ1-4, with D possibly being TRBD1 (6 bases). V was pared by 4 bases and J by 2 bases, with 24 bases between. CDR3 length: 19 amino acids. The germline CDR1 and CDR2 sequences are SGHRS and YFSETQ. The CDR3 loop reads CASSGGGQGRKWTNEKLFF. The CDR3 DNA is TGCGCCAGCAGCGGGGGGGGCCAGGGGCGTAAGTGGACTAATGAAAAACTGTTTTTT. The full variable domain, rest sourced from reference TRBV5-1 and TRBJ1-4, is KAGVTQTPRYLIKTRGQQVTLSCSPISGHRSVSWYQQTPGQGLQFLFEYFSETQRNKGNFPGRFSGRQFSNSRSEMNVSTLELGDSALYLCASSGGGQGRKWTNEKLFFGSGTQLSVL.

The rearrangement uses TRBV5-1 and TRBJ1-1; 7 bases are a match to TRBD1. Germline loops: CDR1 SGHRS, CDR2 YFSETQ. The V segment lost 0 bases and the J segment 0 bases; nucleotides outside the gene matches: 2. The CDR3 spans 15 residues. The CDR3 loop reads CASSLEGAMNTEAFF. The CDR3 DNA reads TGCGCCAGCAGCTTGGAGGGGGCCATGAACACTGAAGCTTTCTTT.